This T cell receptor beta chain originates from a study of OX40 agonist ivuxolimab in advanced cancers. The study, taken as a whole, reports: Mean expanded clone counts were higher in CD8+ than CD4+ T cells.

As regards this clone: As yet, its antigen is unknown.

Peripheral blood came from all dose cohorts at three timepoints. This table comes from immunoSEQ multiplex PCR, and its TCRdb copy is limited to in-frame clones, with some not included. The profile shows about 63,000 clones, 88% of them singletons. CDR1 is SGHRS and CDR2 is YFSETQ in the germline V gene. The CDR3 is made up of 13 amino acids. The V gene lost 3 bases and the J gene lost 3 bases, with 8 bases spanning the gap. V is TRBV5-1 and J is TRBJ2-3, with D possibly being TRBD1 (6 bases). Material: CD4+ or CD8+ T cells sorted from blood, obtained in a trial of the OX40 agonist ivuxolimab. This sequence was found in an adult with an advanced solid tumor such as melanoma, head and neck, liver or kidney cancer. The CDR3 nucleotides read TGCGCCAGCAGCTCCAGGGGAACAGATACGCAGTATTTT. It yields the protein CASSSRGTDTQYF.